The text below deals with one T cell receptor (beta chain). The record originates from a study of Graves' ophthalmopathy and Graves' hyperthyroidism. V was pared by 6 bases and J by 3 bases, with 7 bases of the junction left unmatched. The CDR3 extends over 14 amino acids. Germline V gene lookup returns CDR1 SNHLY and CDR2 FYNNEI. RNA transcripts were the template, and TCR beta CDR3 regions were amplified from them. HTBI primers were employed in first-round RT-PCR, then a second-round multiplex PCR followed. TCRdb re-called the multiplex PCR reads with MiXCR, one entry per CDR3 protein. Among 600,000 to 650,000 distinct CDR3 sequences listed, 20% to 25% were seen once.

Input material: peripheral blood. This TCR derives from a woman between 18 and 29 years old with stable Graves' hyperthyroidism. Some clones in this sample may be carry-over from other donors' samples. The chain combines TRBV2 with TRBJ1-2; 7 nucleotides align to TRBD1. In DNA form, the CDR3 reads TGTGCCAGCAGAGACAGGGCTGGAGACTATGGCTACACCTTC. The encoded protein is CASRDRAGDYGYTF.